Following are 10 T cell receptor beta chains from one sample sequenced in a study of T-cell reconstitution after alpha-beta-depleted transplantation in children. Unique molecular identifiers were incorporated into the prepared TCRbeta library. TCRdb itself ran the PCR reads through MiXCR, one entry per CDR3 protein. The sample includes about 900,000 distinct CDR3 sequences, about 30% of them seen just once. Sequencing used PBMCs, mostly from graft donor cells, obtained 360 days after TCRalphabeta/CD19-depleted stem cell transplant. All receptors derive from a boy in the first two years of life who had a stem cell transplant for SCID, so the T cells may come from the graft donor.

Only a few counts were recorded for this clonotype. The chain carries TRBV14 and TRBJ2-4; no clear D gene. This CDR3 is built from 13 residues. The germline V gene encodes CDR1 SGHDN and CDR2 FVKESK. V shed 0 bases and J shed 6 bases, with 6 bases lying between them. The CDR3 DNA follows: TGTGCCAGCAGCCAAGACTGGGGAAACATTCAGTACTTC. It is translated as CASSQDWGNIQYF.

In its sample, this clonotype was seen a few times. V usage is TRBV15 and J usage is TRBJ2-4; D may be TRBD2 (6 bases). The length of the CDR3 is 16 residues. V was shortened by 0 bases and J by 4 bases, with 13 bases between the two germline ends. CDR1 and CDR2 (germline): LNHNV, YYDKDF (reference sequence). The CDR3 DNA follows: TGTGCCACCAGCAGAGATCGACGGGGAGGTAAAAACATTCAGTACTTC. Translation gives CATSRDRRGGKNIQYF.

This clonotype was counted only a few times. This rearrangement joins TRBV25-1 to TRBJ2-3, with 7 bases that match TRBD2. The junction had 13 bases not matched to a gene; V was cut back by 5 bases and J by 2 bases. CDR3 size: 17 residues. Germline CDR1 is MGHDK and CDR2 is SYGVNS. CDR3 sequence (DNA): TGTGCCAGCAGTCGAATGTGGCTAGCGGCCAACACAGATACGCAGTATTTT. This codes for CASSRMWLAANTDTQYF.

This clonotype came up a few times. The chain is built from TRBV12-3 or TRBV12-4 and TRBJ2-6; tentative D call: TRBD1 (7 bases). The CDR3 is made up of 19 amino acids. The ends were cut back, 3 bases at V and 0 bases at J, with 18 bases in the middle. The CDR3 nucleotides are TGTGCCAGCAGTTTCAGGCAAGGAGGGGGCAGCTCTGGGGCCAACGTCCTGACTTTC. As protein: CASSFRQGGGSSGANVLTF.

The genes are TRBV9 and TRBJ2-1, with unresolved D. CDR3 length equals 11 residues. Germline V gene lookup returns CDR1 SGDLS and CDR2 YYNGEE. V dropped 0 bases and J dropped 5 bases, with 0 bases sitting between them. CDR3 coding DNA: TGTGCCAGCAGCGTAGACAATGAGCAGTTCTTC. This sequence encodes CASSVDNEQFF.

The chain uses TRBV27 and TRBJ1-2, with D possibly TRBD1 on 5 matching bases. Looked up from germline, CDR1 is MNHEY and CDR2 is SMNVEV (reference sequence). The CDR3 covers 14 residues. Trimming took off 0 bases at V and 8 bases at J, with 13 bases between the two ends. The CDR3 region is CASSLSGQTRGYTF. For the CDR3, the DNA is TGTGCCAGCAGTTTATCGGGGCAGACCCGAGGCTACACCTTC.

The J gene is TRBJ2-1, the V gene TRBV7-2; 9 positions agree with TRBD2. The V gene end was trimmed by 2 bases and the J gene end by 5 bases; junction bases not matched to a gene: 7. The CDR3 contains 16 residues. The germline CDR1 and CDR2 sequences are SGHTA and FQGNSA. CDR3 nucleotide sequence: TGTGCCAGCAGCTTATATCCGACTAGCGGAGACAATGAGCAGTTCTTC. Protein product: CASSLYPTSGDNEQFF.

This clonotype was detected only once. The chain employs TRBV20-1 and TRBJ2-5; D unclear. Between the trimmed V and J ends, which lost 6 bases and 3 bases, there was a span of 20 bases. CDR1 is DFQATT and CDR2 is SNEGSKA in the germline V gene (reference sequence). The CDR3 covers 15 residues. CDR3 bases: TGCAGTGCCCAAAGTTGGGAATTCTCAAAAGAGACCCAGTACTTC. Its translation: CSAQSWEFSKETQYF.

This clonotype was recorded a few times. This chain uses TRBV4-1 with TRBJ2-5; D is unclear. This CDR3 has 13 amino acids. V was cut by 6 bases and J by 2 bases, with 10 bases left in between. Looked up from germline, CDR1 is MGHRA and CDR2 is YSYEKL. DNA of the CDR3: TGCGCCAGCAGAGGGTCTCAGCAAGAGACCCAGTACTTC. Encoded protein: CASRGSQQETQYF.

This chain links TRBV18 with TRBJ2-2; perhaps D is TRBD1 or TRBD2 (5 bases each). The length of the CDR3 is 16 residues. Germline CDR1 and CDR2: KGHSH and LQKENI. The V end was cut by 3 bases, the J end by 3 bases, with 14 bases between. The CDR3 loop reads CASSPSGTLDTGELFF. The CDR3 region has the DNA TGTGCCAGCTCACCGTCCGGGACCCTTGACACCGGGGAGCTGTTTTTT.